The 11 T cell receptor beta chains given below trace back to one sample, sequenced in a study of PD-1 blockade in classical Hodgkin lymphoma. The protocol was immunoSEQ multiplex PCR, while the TCRdb copy is restricted to in-frame clones and leaves out a portion. The sample includes 90,000 to 100,000 clones, roughly 89% of them seen just once. Brentuximab vedotin exposure varied among the patients, all of whom had relapsed after autologous stem cell transplantation. This specimen was peripheral blood mononuclear cells (PBMCs), taken before the second cycle of nivolumab. All receptors come from a human donor with classical Hodgkin lymphoma.

The chain recombines TRBV2 with TRBJ2-5; the D gene is possibly TRBD1 (7 bases). Germline values: CDR1 SNHLY, CDR2 FYNNEI. The CDR3 has 14 amino acids. Trimming left V 5 bases short and J 5 bases short, with 15 bases between. CDR3 in amino acids: CASSHRDSGETQYF. The CDR3 nucleotides read TGTGCCAGCAGTCACCGGGACAGCGGGGAGACCCAGTACTTC.

V gene TRBV6-6 combines with J gene TRBJ2-5, with D unclear. The CDR3 length is 11 residues. Between the trimmed V and J ends, which lost 7 bases and 5 bases, there was a span of 8 bases. Germline V gene sequence: CDR1 MNHNY, CDR2 SVGAGI (reference sequence). CDR3 protein: CASKERETQYF. CDR3 in DNA: TGTGCCAGCAAAGAACGGGAGACCCAGTACTTC.

The chain uses TRBV21-1 and TRBJ2-7. TRBV21-1 is a listed pseudogene. CDR3 length: 15 amino acids. CDR3 amino acids: CASSNSIRSSYEQYF. The CDR3 DNA sequence: TGTGCCAGCAGCAATAGCATCAGGTCTTCCTACGAGCAGTACTTC.

The chain employs TRBV11-2 and TRBJ2-7; a weak D match, TRBD1 (5 bases). V lost 2 bases, J lost 6 bases, and 11 bases lay in between. Germline V gene data show CDR1 as SGHAT and CDR2 as FQNNGV. The length of the CDR3 is 13 residues. The CDR3 nucleotides are TGTGCCAGCAGCTTATCAGGGTTCTCCGAGCAGTACTTC. It translates to CASSLSGFSEQYF. Full variable domain (outside the CDR3, taken from reference TRBV11-2 and TRBJ2-7): EAGVAQSPRYKIIEKRQSVAFWCNPISGHATLYWYQQILGQGPKLLIQFQNNGVVDDSQLPKDRFSAERLKGVDSTLKIQPAKLEDSAVYLCASSLSGFSEQYFGPGTRLTVT.

The chain joins TRBV6-1 to TRBJ1-2; the D is unclear. Germline V gene sequence: CDR1 MNHNS, CDR2 SASEGT. This CDR3 contains 13 residues. V lost 1 base and J lost 7, with 10 bases in between. The CDR3 DNA sequence: TGTGCCAGCAGTGAAGGTCAGCATCGTGGCTACACCTTC. Protein product: CASSEGQHRGYTF.

The CDR3: CASSIRTGEERYTF. CDR3 DNA sequence: TGCGCCAGCAGCATTCGGACAGGGGAAGAACGCTACACCTTC. The chain couples TRBV5-1 to TRBJ1-2; 9 nucleotides match TRBD1. This CDR3 has 14 residues. V lost 4 bases, J lost 9 bases, and 10 bases stayed unmatched. CDR1 is SGHRS and CDR2 is YFSETQ in the germline V gene. The entire variable domain, with the rest obtained from reference TRBV5-1 and TRBJ1-2, is as follows: KAGVTQTPRYLIKTRGQQVTLSCSPISGHRSVSWYQQTPGQGLQFLFEYFSETQRNKGNFPGRFSGRQFSNSRSEMNVSTLELGDSALYLCASSIRTGEERYTFGSGTRLTVV.

The J gene is TRBJ2-1, the V gene TRBV6-1; possibly TRBD2 for D (5 bases). The CDR3 contains 13 residues. The V and J ends lost 4 bases and 3 bases respectively, with 7 bases between them. Per the germline V gene, CDR1 is MNHNS and CDR2 is SASEGT. DNA for the CDR3: TGTGCCAGCAGTGTCCGGGACTACAATGAGCAGTTCTTC. It encodes CASSVRDYNEQFF.

The V and J genes are TRBV5-4 and TRBJ2-7; D unclear. Germline V gene data show CDR1 as SGHNT and CDR2 as YYREEE (reference sequence). The CDR3 runs to 11 residues. The V and J ends lost 4 bases and 10 bases respectively, with 12 bases between them. The CDR3 here is CASSLGGEQYF. The CDR3 DNA reads as TGTGCCAGCAGCCTGGGTGGGGAACAGTACTTC. The variable domain in full, completed from reference TRBV5-4 and TRBJ2-7, reads ETGVTQSPTHLIKTRGQQVTLRCSSQSGHNTVSWYQQALGQGPQFIFQYYREEENGRGNFPPRFSGLQFPNYSSELNVNALELDDSALYLCASSLGGEQYFGPGTRLTVT.

The V call is TRBV7-9, the J call TRBJ2-7; D is uncertain. V lost 3 bases to trimming and J lost 4 bases, with 7 bases between them. The CDR3 has 12 amino acids. Germline V gene sequence: CDR1 SEHNR, CDR2 FQNEAQ (reference sequence). CDR3 nucleotides: TGTGCCAGCAGCTTCTGGGAATACGAGCAGTACTTC. Protein: CASSFWEYEQYF.

V is TRBV28 and J is TRBJ2-7; D is unclear. V was trimmed by 7 bases and J by 5 bases, leaving 9 bases between them. CDR1 and CDR2 (germline): MDHEN, SYDVKM. The CDR3 is 11 amino acids. The CDR3 DNA follows: TGTGCCAGCATGGTCACCAACGAGCAGTACTTC. This sequence encodes CASMVTNEQYF. Full variable domain (outside the CDR3, taken from reference TRBV28 and TRBJ2-7): DVKVTQSSRYLVKRTGEKVFLECVQDMDHENMFWYRQDPGLGLRLIYFSYDVKMKEKGDIPEGYSVSREKKERFSLILESASTNQTSMYLCASMVTNEQYFGPGTRLTVT.

This chain joins TRBV4-1 and TRBJ2-5, with 11 positions matching TRBD2. Germline-derived CDR1 and CDR2 are MGHRA and YSYEKL. The CDR3 is made up of 18 amino acids. The V segment lost 0 bases and the J segment 6 bases; nucleotides outside the gene matches: 12. The CDR3 sequence: CASSQDLEASGRLKTQYF. As DNA, the CDR3 is TGCGCCAGCAGCCAAGACTTAGAAGCTAGCGGGAGGTTGAAGACCCAGTACTTC.